This T cell receptor beta chain was captured by sequencing in a study of cytomegalovirus exposure and HLA in healthy donors (dated by TCRdb to 2016 to 2017). In terms of the full investigation: The 666 repertoires of the first cohort and the roughly 110 validation repertoires were produced on the same platform, according to a later analysis. The study was designed to test whether signatures of past pathogen exposure could be identified by cataloging public T cell receptors. Along with the roughly 700-subject first cohort, a separate validation cohort of over 90 different subjects was used. High-throughput TCR immunosequencing, statistical association of individual TCRs with disease status, and machine learning were combined to predict cytomegalovirus infection status.

The library came from the immunoSEQ multiplex PCR assay. The paper's processing steps were these. A statistical classification framework was built to diagnose cytomegalovirus status from the catalog of TCR beta chain sequences. TCRdb stores this immuneACCESS table with in-frame sequences only. Part of the clones is absent; in the studies checked, under half of the shortfall reflects unresolved V genes, and no reason is known for the rest. V and J calls and clone size are given by that table; D and trimming were obtained from the DNA. The sample records about 280,000 clones, just over 85% of which are singletons. Together, the top ten hold around 1% of the sample. This clone was picked up a small number of times. Its antigen is still unknown. The record has no base qualities; no much larger clone is one base away. Separate from the roughly 630-subject first cohort, the validation cohort of 95 to 150 subjects was the group to which the donors belonged.

General conclusions and limits of the study: A few of the identified cytomegalovirus-associated TCR beta chains were confirmed in vitro to be specific for cytomegalovirus antigens. A later analysis had no HLA typing for the validation cohort, so co-occurrence there was scored across all 130 or so repertoires. The study listed 150 to 200 TCR beta chains as associated with cytomegalovirus. The classifier was reported to diagnose cytomegalovirus status with high specificity and sensitivity in both the original and validation cohorts. Most TCR sequences were observed very rarely across donors, whereas some public TCRs were present in many individuals. It was suggested by the authors that the approach could potentially be generalized to other disease states and immunological phenotypes. Subsequent analysis determined that TCRs grouped into clusters in the first cohort also showed a tendency toward co-occurrence across the 90 to 150 validation repertoires, and 85% to 95% of cluster scores exceeded 0.

Including cysteine and phenylalanine, the CDR3 has 14 amino acids. CDR3 DNA only is kept here, 42 bases in frame from base 1. Trimming takes 3 bases off V and 4 bases off J; junction bases not matched to a gene: 4. The germline V gene specifies SGHTA as CDR1 and FQGNSA as CDR2. The origin of this receptor is a woman in her late teens or twenties in good health and CMV-seronegative. The specimen sequenced was PBMCs. The sequence links TRBV7-2 to TRBJ1-2, with 8 middle bases fitting TRBD1. The nucleotide sequence reads as follows: TGTGCCAGCAGCTTCCGACAGGGGATCTATGGCTACACCTTC. The resulting protein is CASSFRQGIYGYTF.